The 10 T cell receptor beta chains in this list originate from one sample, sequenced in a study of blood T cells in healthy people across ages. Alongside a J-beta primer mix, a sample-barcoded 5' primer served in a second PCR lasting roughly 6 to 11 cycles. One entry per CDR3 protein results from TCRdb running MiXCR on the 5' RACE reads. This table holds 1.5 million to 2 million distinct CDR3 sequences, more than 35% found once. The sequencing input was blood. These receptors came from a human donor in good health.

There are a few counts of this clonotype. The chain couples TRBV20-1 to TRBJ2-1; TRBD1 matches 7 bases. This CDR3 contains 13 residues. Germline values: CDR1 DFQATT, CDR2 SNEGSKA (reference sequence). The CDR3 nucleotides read TGCAGCCCATGGACAGGCTCCTACAATGAGCAGTTCTTC. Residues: CSPWTGSYNEQFF.

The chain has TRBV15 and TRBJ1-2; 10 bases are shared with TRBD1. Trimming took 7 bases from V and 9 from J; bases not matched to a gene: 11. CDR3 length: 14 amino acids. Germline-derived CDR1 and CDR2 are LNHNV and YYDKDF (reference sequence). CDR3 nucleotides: TGTGCCACCAACAAACCCGGACAGGGGGTTAGCTACACCTTC. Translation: CATNKPGQGVSYTF. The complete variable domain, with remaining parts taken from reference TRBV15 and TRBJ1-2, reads DAMVIQNPRYQVTQFGKPVTLSCSQTLNHNVMYWYQQKSSQAPKLLFHYYDKDFNNEADTPDNFQSRRPNTSFCFLDIRSPGLGDTAMYLCATNKPGQGVSYTFGSGTRLTVV.

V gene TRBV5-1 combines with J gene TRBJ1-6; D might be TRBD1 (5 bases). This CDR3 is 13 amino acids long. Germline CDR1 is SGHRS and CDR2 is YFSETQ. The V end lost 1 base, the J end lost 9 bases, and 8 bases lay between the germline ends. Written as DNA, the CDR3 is TGCGCCAGCAGCTTGAGGGGAGTTTCACCCCTCCACTTT. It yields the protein CASSLRGVSPLHF.

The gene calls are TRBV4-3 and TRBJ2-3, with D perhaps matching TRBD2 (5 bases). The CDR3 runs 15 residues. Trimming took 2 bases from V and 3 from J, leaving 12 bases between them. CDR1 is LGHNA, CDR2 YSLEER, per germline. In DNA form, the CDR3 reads TGCGCCAGCAGCCAATTACGACGGGATACAGATACGCAGTATTTT. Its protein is CASSQLRRDTDTQYF.

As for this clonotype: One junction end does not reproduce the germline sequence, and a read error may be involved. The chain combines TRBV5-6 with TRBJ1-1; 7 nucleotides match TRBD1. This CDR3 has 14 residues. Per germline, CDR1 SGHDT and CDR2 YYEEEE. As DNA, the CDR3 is TGTGCCAGCAGCCCGGGACAGAGGAACACTGATGCTTTCTTT. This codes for CASSPGQRNTDAFF.

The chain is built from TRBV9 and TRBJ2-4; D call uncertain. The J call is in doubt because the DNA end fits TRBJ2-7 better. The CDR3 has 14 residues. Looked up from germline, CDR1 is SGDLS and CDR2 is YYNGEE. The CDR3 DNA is TGTGCCAGCAGCGTAGTTCCGGGCCCGGGCGAGCAGTACTTC. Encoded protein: CASSVVPGPGEQYF.

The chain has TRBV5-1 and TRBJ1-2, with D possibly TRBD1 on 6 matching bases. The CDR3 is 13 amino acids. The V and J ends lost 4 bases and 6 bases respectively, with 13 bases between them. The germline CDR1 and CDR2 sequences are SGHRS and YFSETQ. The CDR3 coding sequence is TGCGCCAGCAGCCTCACAGGGTATGATGGCTACACCTTC. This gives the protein CASSLTGYDGYTF.

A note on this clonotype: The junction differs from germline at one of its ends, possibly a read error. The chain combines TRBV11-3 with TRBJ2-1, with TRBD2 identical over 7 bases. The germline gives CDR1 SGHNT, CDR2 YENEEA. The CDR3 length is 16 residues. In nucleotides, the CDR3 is TGTGCCAACAGCCTACGGGGGGAAATAATGGGCAATGAGCAGTTCTTC. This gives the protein CANSLRGEIMGNEQFF.

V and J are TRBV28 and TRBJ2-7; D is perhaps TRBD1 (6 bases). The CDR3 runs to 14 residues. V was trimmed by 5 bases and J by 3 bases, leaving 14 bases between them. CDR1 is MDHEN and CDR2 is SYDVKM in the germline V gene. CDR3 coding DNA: TGTGCCAGCAGTCTCGGGACAAACAACTACGAGCAGTACTTC. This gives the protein CASSLGTNNYEQYF.

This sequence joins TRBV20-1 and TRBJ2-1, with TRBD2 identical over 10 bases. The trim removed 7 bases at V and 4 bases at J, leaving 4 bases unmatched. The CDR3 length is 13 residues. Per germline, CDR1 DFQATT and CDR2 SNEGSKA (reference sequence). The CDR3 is CSGTSGLYNEQFF. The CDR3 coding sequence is TGCAGTGGGACTAGCGGCTTGTACAATGAGCAGTTCTTC.